This TCR beta chain comes out of a study of blood T cells in healthy people across ages. Regarding the study as a whole: Any conclusive comparison of naive versus antigen-experienced cells was prevented by using unsorted PBMCs. The recorded TCR beta diversity per million T cells decreased in a roughly linear manner with age. The long-lived group displayed more naive CD4+ cells, plus higher diversity, than the aged donors did.

A second PCR of about 7 to 12 cycles used a sample-barcoded 5' primer and a J-beta primer mix. TCRdb itself ran the 5' RACE reads through MiXCR, one entry per CDR3 protein. Found here are about 1.5 million distinct CDR3 sequences, about 45% of them singletons; the top ten hold approximately 4%. V trimming: 5 bases; J trimming: 2 bases; junction bases outside the gene matches: 9. Germline V gene lookup returns CDR1 SGHTA and CDR2 FQGNSA. CDR3 length equals 17 residues. Details on this clonotype: Antigen specificity is unknown.

This clonotype was obtained from a woman between 18 and 29 years old in good health. The sample taken for sequencing was blood. The chain couples TRBV7-2 to TRBJ2-7; 13 bases align to TRBD2. DNA for the CDR3: TGTGCCAGCAGCCATAGACTAGCGGGAGGTGTTACCTACGAGCAGTACTTC. It encodes CASSHRLAGGVTYEQYF. The entire variable domain, with the rest obtained from reference TRBV7-2 and TRBJ2-7, is as follows: GAGVSQSPSNKVTEKGKDVELRCDPISGHTALYWYRQSLGQGLEFLIYFQGNSAPDKSGLPSDRFSAERTGGSVSTLTIQRTQQEDSAVYLCASSHRLAGGVTYEQYFGPGTRLTVT.